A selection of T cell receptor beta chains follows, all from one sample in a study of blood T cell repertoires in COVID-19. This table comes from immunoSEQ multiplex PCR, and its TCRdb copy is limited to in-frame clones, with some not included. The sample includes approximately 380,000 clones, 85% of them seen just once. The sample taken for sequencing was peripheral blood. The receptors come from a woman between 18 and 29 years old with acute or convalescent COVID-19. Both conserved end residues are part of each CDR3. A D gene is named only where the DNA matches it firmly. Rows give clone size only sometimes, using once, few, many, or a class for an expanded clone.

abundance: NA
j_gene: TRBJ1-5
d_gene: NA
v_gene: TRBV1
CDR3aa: CTSSQDTPPRQVGQPQHF
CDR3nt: TGCACCAGCAGCCAAGATACCCCCCCCCGACAGGTTGGCCAGCCCCAGCATTTT

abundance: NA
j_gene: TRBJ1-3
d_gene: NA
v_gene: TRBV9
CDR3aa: CASSTGPGASGNTIYF
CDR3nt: TGTGCCAGCAGCACCGGCCCAGGGGCCTCTGGAAACACCATATATTTT

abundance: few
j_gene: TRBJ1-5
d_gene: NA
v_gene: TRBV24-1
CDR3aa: CATSDPTASYRQPQHF
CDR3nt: TGTGCCACCAGTGACCCGACAGCCTCCTATAGGCAACCCCAGCATTTT

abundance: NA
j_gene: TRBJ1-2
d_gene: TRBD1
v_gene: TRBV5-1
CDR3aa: CASSIGTGIIDGYTF
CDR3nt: TGCGCCAGCAGCATAGGGACAGGGATCATCGATGGCTACACCTTC

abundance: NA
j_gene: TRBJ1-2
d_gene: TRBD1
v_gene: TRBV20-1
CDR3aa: CSASGRGLDYGYTF
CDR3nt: TGCAGTGCTAGTGGAAGGGGGCTTGACTATGGCTACACCTTC

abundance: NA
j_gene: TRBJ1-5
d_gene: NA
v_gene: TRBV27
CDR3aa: CASSLYRLVGLSNQPQHF
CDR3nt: TGTGCCAGCAGTTTATATCGATTAGTGGGGCTTAGCAATCAGCCCCAGCATTTT

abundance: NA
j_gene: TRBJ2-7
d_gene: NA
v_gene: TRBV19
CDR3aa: CASSPYSRGKAYEQYF
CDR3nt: TGTGCCAGTAGTCCCTACTCCAGGGGAAAAGCCTACGAGCAGTACTTC

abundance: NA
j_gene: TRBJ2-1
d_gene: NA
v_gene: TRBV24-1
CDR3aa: CATSDSGVRYNEQFF
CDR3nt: TGTGCCACCAGTGATTCAGGGGTAAGGTACAATGAGCAGTTCTTC

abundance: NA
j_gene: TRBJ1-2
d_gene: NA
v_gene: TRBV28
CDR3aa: CANPTPGVFWYGYTF
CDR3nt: TGTGCCAACCCTACCCCGGGGGTTTTTTGGTATGGCTACACCTTC

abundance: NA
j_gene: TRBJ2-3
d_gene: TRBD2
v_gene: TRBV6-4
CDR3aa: CASSSASGRGDTQYF
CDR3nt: TGTGCCAGCAGTTCGGCTAGCGGGAGGGGAGATACGCAGTATTTT

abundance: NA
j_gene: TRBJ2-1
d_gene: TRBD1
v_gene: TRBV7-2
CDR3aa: CASSQDRVSEQFF
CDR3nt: TGTGCCAGCAGCCAAGACAGGGTGAGTGAGCAGTTCTTC